The clone carrying this T cell receptor beta chain has just a few counts. Investigators spread the genomic DNA of each subset evenly over several immunoSEQ plates. Every unsorted PBMC PCR replicate was loaded with approximately 290 ng DNA, approximately 30,000 T cell genomes. Sequencing on ten immunoSEQ deep assay plates was performed for unsorted PBMC DNA. Method: immunoSEQ multiplex PCR; TCRdb's copy keeps in-frame clones and lacks some. The sample lists fewer than 550,000 clones; 60% to 80% were seen once. The CDR3 consists of 16 residues. V shed 1 base, J shed 10 bases, and the junction held 10 bases outside the gene matches. Germline V CDR1 and CDR2: SGHAT, FQNNGV. The source of the sample is a study of shared clonotypes between healthy human individuals.

This receptor was identified in a woman aged 40 to 50 in good health. Some clones in this sample may be carry-over from other donors' samples. Sequencing used PBMCs. The V and J genes are TRBV11-2 and TRBJ1-4, with TRBD1 identical over 9 bases. The CDR3 loop is CASSLGTGTGRGKLFF. In DNA, the CDR3 is TGTGCCAGCAGCTTAGGAACCGGGACAGGGAGAGGAAAACTGTTTTTT.